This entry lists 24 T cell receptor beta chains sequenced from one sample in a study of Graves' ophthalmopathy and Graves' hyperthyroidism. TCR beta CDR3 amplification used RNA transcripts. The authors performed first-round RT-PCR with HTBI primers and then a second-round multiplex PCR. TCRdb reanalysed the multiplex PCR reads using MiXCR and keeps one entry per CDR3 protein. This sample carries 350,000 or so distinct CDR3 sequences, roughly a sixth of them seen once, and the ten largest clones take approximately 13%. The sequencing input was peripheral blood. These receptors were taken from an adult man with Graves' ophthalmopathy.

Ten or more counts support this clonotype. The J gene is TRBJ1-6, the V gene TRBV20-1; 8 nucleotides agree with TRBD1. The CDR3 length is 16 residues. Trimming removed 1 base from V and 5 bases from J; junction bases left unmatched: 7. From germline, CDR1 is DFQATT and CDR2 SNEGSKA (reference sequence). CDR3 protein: CSARVGQGGNNSPLHF. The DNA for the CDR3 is TGCAGTGCTAGAGTCGGACAGGGCGGCAATAATTCACCCCTCCACTTT.

DNA for the CDR3: TGTGCCAGCGGGGGGGGAAGGGAGACCCAGTACTTC. Its translation is CASGGGRETQYF. The rearrangement joins TRBV11-2 to TRBJ2-5; 7 bases agree with TRBD2. CDR1 is SGHAT, CDR2 FQNNGV, per germline. Trimming removed 8 bases from V and 5 bases from J; junction bases left unmatched: 5. The CDR3 extends over 12 amino acids. The whole variable domain, remainder taken from reference TRBV11-2 and TRBJ2-5, is EAGVAQSPRYKIIEKRQSVAFWCNPISGHATLYWYQQILGQGPKLLIQFQNNGVVDDSQLPKDRFSAERLKGVDSTLKIQPAKLEDSAVYLCASGGGRETQYFGPGTRLLVL.

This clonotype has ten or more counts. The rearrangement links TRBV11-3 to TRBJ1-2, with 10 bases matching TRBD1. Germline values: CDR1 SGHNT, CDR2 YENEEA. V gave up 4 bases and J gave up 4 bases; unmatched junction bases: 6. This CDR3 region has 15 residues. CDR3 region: CASSSPGQGSYGYTF. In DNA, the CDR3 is TGTGCCAGCAGCTCGCCGGGACAGGGGTCCTATGGCTACACCTTC.

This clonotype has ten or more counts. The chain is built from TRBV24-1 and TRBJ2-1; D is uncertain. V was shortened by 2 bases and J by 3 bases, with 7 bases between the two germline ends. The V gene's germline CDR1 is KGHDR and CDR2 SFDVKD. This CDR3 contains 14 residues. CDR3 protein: CATSDSRYYNEQFF. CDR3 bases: TGTGCCACCAGTGATTCCCGTTACTACAATGAGCAGTTCTTC.

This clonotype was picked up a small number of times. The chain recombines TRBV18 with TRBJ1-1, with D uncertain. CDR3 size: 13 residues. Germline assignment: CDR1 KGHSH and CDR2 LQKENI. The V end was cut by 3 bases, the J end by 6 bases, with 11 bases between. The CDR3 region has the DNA TGTGCCAGCTCACCCAGCAGTCACTCTGAAGCTTTCTTT. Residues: CASSPSSHSEAFF.

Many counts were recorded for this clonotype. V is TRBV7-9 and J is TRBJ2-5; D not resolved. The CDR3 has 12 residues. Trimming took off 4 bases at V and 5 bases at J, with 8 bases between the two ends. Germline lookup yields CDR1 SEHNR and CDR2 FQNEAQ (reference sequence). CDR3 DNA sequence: TGTGCCAGCAGCTGGCCCGGGGAGACCCAGTACTTC. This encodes CASSWPGETQYF.

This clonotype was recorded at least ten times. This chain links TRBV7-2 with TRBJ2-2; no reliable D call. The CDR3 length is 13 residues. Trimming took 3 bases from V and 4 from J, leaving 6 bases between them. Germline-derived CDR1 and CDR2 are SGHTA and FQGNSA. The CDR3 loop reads CASSFTGTGELFF. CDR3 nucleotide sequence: TGTGCCAGCAGCTTCACGGGCACCGGGGAGCTGTTTTTT.

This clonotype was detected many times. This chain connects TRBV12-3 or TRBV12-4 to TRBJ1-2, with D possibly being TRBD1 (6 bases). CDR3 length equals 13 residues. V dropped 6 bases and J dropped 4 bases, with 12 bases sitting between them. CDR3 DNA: TGTGCCAGCAGCCATGGACAGCCCTATGGCTACACCTTC. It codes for CASSHGQPYGYTF.

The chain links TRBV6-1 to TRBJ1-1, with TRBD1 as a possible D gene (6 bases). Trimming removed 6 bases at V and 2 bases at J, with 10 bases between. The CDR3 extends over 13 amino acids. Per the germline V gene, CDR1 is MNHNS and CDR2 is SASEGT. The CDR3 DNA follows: TGTGCCAGCAGACGGACAGATAACACTGAAGCTTTCTTT. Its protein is CASRRTDNTEAFF.

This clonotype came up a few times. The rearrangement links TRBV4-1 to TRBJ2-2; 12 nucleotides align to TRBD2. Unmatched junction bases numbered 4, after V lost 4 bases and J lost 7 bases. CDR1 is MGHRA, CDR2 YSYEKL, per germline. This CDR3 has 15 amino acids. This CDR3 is CASSPSGGAIGELFF. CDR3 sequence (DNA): TGCGCCAGCAGCCCTAGCGGGGGGGCCATCGGGGAGCTGTTTTTT.

The CDR3 here is CASRPPGMDQPQHF. CDR3 DNA: TGTGCCAGCAGGCCTCCGGGGATGGATCAGCCCCAGCATTTT. V is TRBV6-1 and J is TRBJ1-5; D call uncertain. V lost 6 bases, J lost 5 bases, and 14 bases lay in between. The CDR3 covers 14 residues. Looked up from germline, CDR1 is MNHNS and CDR2 is SASEGT.

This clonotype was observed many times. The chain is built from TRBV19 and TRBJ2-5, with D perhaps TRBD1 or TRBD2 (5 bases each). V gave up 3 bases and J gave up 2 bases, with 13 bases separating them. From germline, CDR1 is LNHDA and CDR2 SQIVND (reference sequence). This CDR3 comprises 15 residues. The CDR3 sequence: CASSMSRDRQETQYF. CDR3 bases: TGTGCCAGTAGTATGAGCCGGGACCGGCAAGAGACCCAGTACTTC.

The CDR3 reads CSAGLGSSYEQYF. The CDR3 region has the DNA TGCAGCGCCGGGTTAGGTAGCTCCTACGAGCAGTACTTC. The chain employs TRBV29-1 and TRBJ2-7; no firm D call. From germline, CDR1 is SQVTM and CDR2 ANQGSEA. The CDR3 extends over 13 amino acids. V was trimmed by 7 bases and J by 0 bases, leaving 13 bases between them.

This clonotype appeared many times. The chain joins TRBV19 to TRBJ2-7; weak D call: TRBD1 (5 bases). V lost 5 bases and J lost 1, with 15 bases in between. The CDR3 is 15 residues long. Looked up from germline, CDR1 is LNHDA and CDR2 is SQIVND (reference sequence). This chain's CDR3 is CASSPRNTGSYEQYF. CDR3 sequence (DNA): TGTGCCAGTAGTCCTCGGAATACAGGTTCCTACGAGCAGTACTTC.

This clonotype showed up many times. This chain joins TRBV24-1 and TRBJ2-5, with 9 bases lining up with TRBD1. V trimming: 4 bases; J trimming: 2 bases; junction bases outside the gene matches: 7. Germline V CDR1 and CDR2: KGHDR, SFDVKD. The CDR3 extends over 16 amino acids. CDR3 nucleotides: TGTGCCACCAGTGAGAAGGGACAGGGATTACAAGAGACCCAGTACTTC. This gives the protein CATSEKGQGLQETQYF.

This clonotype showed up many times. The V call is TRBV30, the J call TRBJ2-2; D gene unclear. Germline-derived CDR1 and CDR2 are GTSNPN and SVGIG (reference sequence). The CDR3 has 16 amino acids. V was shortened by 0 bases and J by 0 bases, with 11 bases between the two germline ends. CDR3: CAWSVIRLSNTGELFF. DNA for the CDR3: TGTGCCTGGAGTGTGATTAGACTGTCGAACACCGGGGAGCTGTTTTTT.

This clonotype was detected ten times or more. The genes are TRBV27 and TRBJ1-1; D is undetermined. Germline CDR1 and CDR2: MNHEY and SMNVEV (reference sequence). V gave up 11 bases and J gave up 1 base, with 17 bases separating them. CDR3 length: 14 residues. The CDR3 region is CAGPLPAKNTEAFF. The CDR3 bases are TGTGCCGGTCCGCTACCAGCGAAGAACACTGAAGCTTTCTTT.

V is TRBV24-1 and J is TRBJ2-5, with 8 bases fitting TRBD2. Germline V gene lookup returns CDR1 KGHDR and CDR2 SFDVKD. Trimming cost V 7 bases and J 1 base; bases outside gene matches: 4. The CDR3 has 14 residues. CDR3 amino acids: CATRTLAVQETQYF. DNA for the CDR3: TGTGCCACCAGAACACTAGCGGTCCAAGAGACCCAGTACTTC.

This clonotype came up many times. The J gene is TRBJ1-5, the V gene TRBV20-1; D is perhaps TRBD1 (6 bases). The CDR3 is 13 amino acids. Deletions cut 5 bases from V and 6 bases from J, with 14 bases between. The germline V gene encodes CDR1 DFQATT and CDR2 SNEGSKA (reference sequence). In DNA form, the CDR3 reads TGCAGTGCTCAACAGGGTGTCGTTCAGCCCCAGCATTTT. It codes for CSAQQGVVQPQHF.

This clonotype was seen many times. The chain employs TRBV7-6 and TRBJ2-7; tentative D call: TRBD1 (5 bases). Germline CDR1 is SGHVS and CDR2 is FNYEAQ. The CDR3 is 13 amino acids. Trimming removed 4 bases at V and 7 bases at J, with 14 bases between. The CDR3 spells CASSSTRSGEQYF. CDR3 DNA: TGTGCCAGCAGCTCTACAAGATCAGGGGAGCAGTACTTC.

The CDR3 DNA reads as TGTGCCAGCAGTTTATTACCGGGACAGGGCTACTATGGCTACACCTTC. This codes for CASSLLPGQGYYGYTF. The rearrangement uses TRBV28 and TRBJ1-2; 9 bases map to TRBD1. This CDR3 region has 16 residues. Germline CDR1 MDHEN, CDR2 SYDVKM. V lost 1 base and J lost 3; bases outside the gene matches: 6.

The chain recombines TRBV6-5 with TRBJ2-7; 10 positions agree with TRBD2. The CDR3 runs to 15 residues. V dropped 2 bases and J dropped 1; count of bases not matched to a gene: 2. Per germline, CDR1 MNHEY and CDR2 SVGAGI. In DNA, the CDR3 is TGTGCCAGCAGTTACGGGACTAGCGCTTCCTACGAGCAGTACTTC. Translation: CASSYGTSASYEQYF.

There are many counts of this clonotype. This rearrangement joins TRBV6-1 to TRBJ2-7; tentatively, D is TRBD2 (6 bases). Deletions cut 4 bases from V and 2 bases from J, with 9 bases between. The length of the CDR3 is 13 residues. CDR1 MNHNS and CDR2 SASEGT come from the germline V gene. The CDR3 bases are TGTGCCAGCAGTGCACCGGGGGCCTACGAGCAGTACTTC. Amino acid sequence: CASSAPGAYEQYF.

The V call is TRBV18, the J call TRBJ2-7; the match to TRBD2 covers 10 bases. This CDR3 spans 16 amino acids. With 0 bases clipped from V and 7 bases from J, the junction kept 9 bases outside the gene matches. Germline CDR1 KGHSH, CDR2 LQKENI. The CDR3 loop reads CASSPPLSGGALEQYF. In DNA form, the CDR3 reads TGTGCCAGCTCACCACCGCTAAGCGGGGGGGCTCTAGAGCAGTACTTC.